Listed here is a single T cell receptor (beta chain). The entry originates in a study of blood T cell repertoires in COVID-19. The V and J ends lost 0 bases and 6 bases, in that order; junction bases with no gene match: 4. Germline CDR1 reads LNHDA; CDR2 reads SQIVND (reference sequence). CDR3 length: 16 residues. Clones were sequenced by immunoSEQ multiplex PCR, and TCRdb holds only the in-frame ones, with some missing. The table includes 60,000 or so clones, around 87% detected once. This chain uses TRBV19 with TRBJ2-1, with 11 bases aligning to TRBD2. This receptor was identified in a man in his 60s with acute or convalescent COVID-19. Sample: peripheral blood. As DNA, the CDR3 is TGTGCCAGTAGTATAGATGGTAGCGGGGGGGCCAATGAGCAGTTCTTC. Encoded protein: CASSIDGSGGANEQFF.